A selection of T cell receptor beta chains follows, all from one sample in a study of patients and donors after allogeneic stem cell transplantation. TCRdb reprocessed the RT-PCR reads via MiXCR and lists one record per CDR3 protein. Of more than 850,000 distinct CDR3 sequences listed, more than 15% were seen once; the top ten hold 6%. The sequencing input was blood, either unsorted or a sorted T cell fraction (not recorded which). Receptor source: a human donor who was either an allogeneic HSCT recipient or a stem cell or donor lymphocyte infusion donor (not recorded which). It is not recorded whose cells these are; they may come from a transplant donor. CDR3s include the opening cysteine and the closing phenylalanine or tryptophan.

v_call: TRBV12-3/TRBV12-4
j_call: TRBJ1-2
cdr3_aa: CASSLGRSGGNYGYTF

v_call: TRBV6-2/TRBV6-3
j_call: TRBJ1-5
cdr3_aa: CASSYMTGGQPQHF

v_call: TRBV20-1
j_call: TRBJ2-1
cdr3_aa: CSARDQASGNEQFF

v_call: TRBV7-9
j_call: TRBJ1-1
cdr3_aa: CASSRGQGASRSTEAFF

v_call: TRBV20-1
j_call: TRBJ1-3
cdr3_aa: CSAGTLAGNTIYF

v_call: TRBV7-8
j_call: TRBJ2-1
cdr3_aa: CASSFRTRYNEQFF

v_call: TRBV6-5
j_call: TRBJ2-2
cdr3_aa: CASSYLARTTGELFF

v_call: TRBV7-9
j_call: TRBJ1-1
cdr3_aa: CASSLILF

v_call: TRBV5-1
j_call: TRBJ2-5
cdr3_aa: CASSFLTSGGGETQYF

v_call: TRBV25-1
j_call: TRBJ2-7
cdr3_aa: CASSELDRPYEQYF

v_call: TRBV12-3/TRBV12-4
j_call: TRBJ1-2
cdr3_aa: CASSSLQWRGARDGYTF

v_call: TRBV14
j_call: TRBJ2-7
cdr3_aa: CASSQKWTIREQYF

v_call: TRBV5-1
j_call: TRBJ1-4
cdr3_aa: CASSLEGAGTNEKLFF

v_call: TRBV12-3/TRBV12-4
j_call: TRBJ2-1
cdr3_aa: CASSLKATGGRGEQFF

v_call: TRBV9
j_call: TRBJ2-7
cdr3_aa: CASSPDGGVSYEQYF

v_call: TRBV11-1
j_call: TRBJ2-5
cdr3_aa: CASSSTNLFETQYF

v_call: TRBV7-8
j_call: TRBJ2-3
cdr3_aa: CASSLTGQGADTQYF

v_call: TRBV20-1
j_call: TRBJ2-3
cdr3_aa: CSVALGADTQYF

v_call: TRBV12-3/TRBV12-4
j_call: TRBJ2-1
cdr3_aa: CASSLWAEPSYNEQFF

v_call: TRBV2
j_call: TRBJ2-7
cdr3_aa: CASSPFSVGFEQYF

v_call: TRBV10-3
j_call: TRBJ2-1
cdr3_aa: CAISERTSDHNEQFF

v_call: TRBV12-3/TRBV12-4
j_call: TRBJ1-1
cdr3_aa: CASTGMGGRTEAFF

v_call: TRBV7-2
j_call: TRBJ2-5
cdr3_aa: CASSFGGVGETQYF

v_call: TRBV13
j_call: TRBJ2-5
cdr3_aa: CASSYSGKGEETQYF

v_call: TRBV12-3/TRBV12-4
j_call: TRBJ1-1
cdr3_aa: CASGLEGGTEAFF

v_call: TRBV14
j_call: TRBJ2-3
cdr3_aa: CASSRRTPGYSTDTQYF

v_call: TRBV19
j_call: TRBJ2-1
cdr3_aa: CASSPIRAVILLNEQFF

v_call: TRBV6-1
j_call: TRBJ2-3
cdr3_aa: CASRQGRGGPDTQYF

v_call: TRBV7-2
j_call: TRBJ1-4
cdr3_aa: CASSSYSRGWNEKLFF

v_call: TRBV4-2
j_call: TRBJ2-7
cdr3_aa: CASARTVRIWRAYEQYF

v_call: TRBV20-1
j_call: TRBJ2-2
cdr3_aa: CGGREDTGELFF

v_call: TRBV5-6
j_call: TRBJ2-7
cdr3_aa: CASSALAGVTYEQYF

v_call: TRBV6-1
j_call: TRBJ2-7
cdr3_aa: CASSRPTHRGAYEQYF

v_call: TRBV5-5
j_call: TRBJ1-2
cdr3_aa: CASSHGTAGGYTF

v_call: TRBV24-1
j_call: TRBJ2-7
cdr3_aa: CATSRQATYEQYF

v_call: TRBV4-2
j_call: TRBJ2-3
cdr3_aa: CASSQEQRGPDTQYF

v_call: TRBV3-1
j_call: TRBJ2-7
cdr3_aa: CASTEGALGRQYF

v_call: TRBV2
j_call: TRBJ2-1
cdr3_aa: CASSEQVSYNEQFF

v_call: TRBV29-1
j_call: TRBJ2-5
cdr3_aa: CSVVGEETQYF

v_call: TRBV6-2/TRBV6-3
j_call: TRBJ1-5
cdr3_aa: CASSYSTGVHQPQHF

v_call: TRBV9
j_call: TRBJ2-4
cdr3_aa: CASSAYPGLAKNIQYF

v_call: TRBV5-1
j_call: TRBJ2-7
cdr3_aa: CASSPGGSYEQYF

v_call: TRBV12-3/TRBV12-4
j_call: TRBJ1-3
cdr3_aa: CASSERQVGGNTIYF

v_call: TRBV11-2
j_call: TRBJ1-4
cdr3_aa: CASSFRTGGGAKLFF

v_call: TRBV30
j_call: TRBJ1-5
cdr3_aa: CAWRTDLSNQPQHF

v_call: TRBV12-3/TRBV12-4
j_call: TRBJ2-2
cdr3_aa: CASSLRASGHTGELFF

v_call: TRBV7-9
j_call: TRBJ2-3
cdr3_aa: CASSLAKGSYTQYF

v_call: TRBV5-6
j_call: TRBJ2-2
cdr3_aa: CASSEDRVANTGELFF

v_call: TRBV20-1
j_call: TRBJ2-4
cdr3_aa: CSAPPGRGQNIQYF

v_call: TRBV6-1
j_call: TRBJ2-3
cdr3_aa: CASSAQLAGGADTQYF

v_call: TRBV11-1
j_call: TRBJ2-7
cdr3_aa: CASSLTESSMNEQYF

v_call: TRBV12-3/TRBV12-4
j_call: TRBJ1-4
cdr3_aa: CASRLDRVDEKLFF

v_call: TRBV7-2
j_call: TRBJ2-1
cdr3_aa: CASSVDINEQFF

v_call: TRBV12-3/TRBV12-4
j_call: TRBJ1-1
cdr3_aa: CASSFRAGTGDTEAFF